The sequence of this T cell receptor beta chain was determined in a study of blood T cells in healthy people across ages. With a J-beta primer mix and a sample-barcoded 5' primer, a second PCR ran about 6 to 11 cycles. TCRdb re-derived calls from the 5' RACE reads in MiXCR, one entry per CDR3 protein. In the table there are more than 1,400,000 distinct CDR3 sequences, approximately 38% of which are singletons. This clonotype was detected ten times or more. The ends were cut back, 2 bases at V and 2 bases at J, with 6 bases in the middle. This CDR3 spans 13 amino acids. CDR1 MNHEY and CDR2 SVGAGI come from the germline V gene.

Input material: blood. J is TRBJ2-5 and V is TRBV6-5; unclear D gene. The receptor's source is a woman aged 18-35 years in good health. The CDR3 is CASSYDGQETQYF. CDR3 nucleotides: TGTGCCAGCAGTTACGACGGACAAGAGACCCAGTACTTC.